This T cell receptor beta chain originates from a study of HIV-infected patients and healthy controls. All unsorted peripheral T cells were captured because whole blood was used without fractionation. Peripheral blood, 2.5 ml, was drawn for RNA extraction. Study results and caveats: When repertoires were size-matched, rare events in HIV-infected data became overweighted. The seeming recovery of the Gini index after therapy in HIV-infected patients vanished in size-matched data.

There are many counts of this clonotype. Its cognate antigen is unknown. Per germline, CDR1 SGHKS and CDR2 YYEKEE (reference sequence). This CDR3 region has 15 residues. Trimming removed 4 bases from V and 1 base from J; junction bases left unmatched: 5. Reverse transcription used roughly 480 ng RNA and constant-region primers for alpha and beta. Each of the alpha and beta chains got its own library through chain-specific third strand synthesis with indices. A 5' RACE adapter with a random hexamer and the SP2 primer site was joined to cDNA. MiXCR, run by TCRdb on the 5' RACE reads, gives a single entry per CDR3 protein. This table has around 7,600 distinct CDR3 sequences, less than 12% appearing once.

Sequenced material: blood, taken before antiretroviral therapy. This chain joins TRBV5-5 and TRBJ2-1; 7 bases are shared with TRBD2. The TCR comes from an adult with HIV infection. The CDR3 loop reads CASSLSGPSYNEQFF. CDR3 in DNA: TGTGCCAGCAGCCTTAGCGGGCCATCCTACAATGAGCAGTTCTTC.